This T cell receptor beta chain is from a study of T cell changes during pregnancy in multiple sclerosis. This clone was seen a few times. Assay used: immunoSEQ multiplex PCR; TCRdb lists only in-frame clones, some missing. The sample holds approximately 130,000 clones, 90% to 96% seen once. This CDR3 has 14 amino acids. Trimming left V 2 bases short and J 3 bases short, with 10 bases between. From germline, CDR1 is SGHTA and CDR2 FQGNSA. The chain uses TRBV7-2 and TRBJ1-1, with TRBD1 as a possible D gene (6 bases). This sample comprised peripheral blood, obtained after pregnancy. The TCR originated in a female donor with multiple sclerosis, enrolled in a pregnancy study. CDR3 nucleotide sequence: TGTGCCAGCAGCTTATCCGCAGGGGACACTGAAGCTTTCTTT. This sequence encodes CASSLSAGDTEAFF.